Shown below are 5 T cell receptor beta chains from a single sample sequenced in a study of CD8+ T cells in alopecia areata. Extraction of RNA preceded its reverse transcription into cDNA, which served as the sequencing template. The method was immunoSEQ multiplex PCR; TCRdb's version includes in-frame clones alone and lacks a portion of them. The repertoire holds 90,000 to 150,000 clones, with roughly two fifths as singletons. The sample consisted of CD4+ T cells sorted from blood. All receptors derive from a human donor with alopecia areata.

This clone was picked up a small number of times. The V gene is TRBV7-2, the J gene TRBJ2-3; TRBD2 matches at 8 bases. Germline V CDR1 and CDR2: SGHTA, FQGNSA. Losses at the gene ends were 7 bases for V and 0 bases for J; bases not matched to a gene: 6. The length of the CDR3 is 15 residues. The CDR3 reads CASTSGTRSTDTQYF. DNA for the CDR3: TGTGCCAGCACCTCCGGGACTAGAAGCACAGATACGCAGTATTTT. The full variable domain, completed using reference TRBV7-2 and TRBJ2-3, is GAGVSQSPSNKVTEKGKDVELRCDPISGHTALYWYRQSLGQGLEFLIYFQGNSAPDKSGLPSDRFSAERTGGSVSTLTIQRTQQEDSAVYLCASTSGTRSTDTQYFGPGTRLTVL.

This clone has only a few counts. DNA of the CDR3: TGTGCCAGCAGCACCCGACAGGGGTCCTACGAGCAGTACTTC. It is translated as CASSTRQGSYEQYF. J is TRBJ2-7 and V is TRBV7-9; 8 bases map to TRBD1. Germline loops: CDR1 SEHNR, CDR2 FQNEAQ (reference sequence). The CDR3 is 14 amino acids. Trimming removed 5 bases from V and 1 base from J; junction bases left unmatched: 4.

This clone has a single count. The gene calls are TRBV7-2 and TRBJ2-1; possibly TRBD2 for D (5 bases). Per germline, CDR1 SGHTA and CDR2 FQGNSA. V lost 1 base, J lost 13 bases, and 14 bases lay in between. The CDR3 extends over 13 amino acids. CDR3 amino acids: CASSLGPRLPQFF. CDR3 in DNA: TGTGCCAGCAGCTTAGGGCCGAGACTACCTCAGTTCTTC.

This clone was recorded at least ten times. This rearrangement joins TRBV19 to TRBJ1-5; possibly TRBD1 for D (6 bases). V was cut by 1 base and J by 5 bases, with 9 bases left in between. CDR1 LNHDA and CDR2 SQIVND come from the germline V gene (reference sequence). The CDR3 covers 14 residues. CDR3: CASSIGTADQPQHF. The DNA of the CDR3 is TGTGCCAGTAGTATAGGGACAGCCGATCAGCCCCAGCATTTT.

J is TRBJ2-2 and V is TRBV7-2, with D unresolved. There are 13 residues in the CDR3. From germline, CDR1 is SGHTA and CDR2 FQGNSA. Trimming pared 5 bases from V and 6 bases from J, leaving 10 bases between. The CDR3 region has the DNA TGTGCCAGCAGCCGCGGACGATCCGGGGAGCTGTTTTTT. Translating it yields CASSRGRSGELFF.